These T cell receptor beta chains were read from a single sample in a study of OX40 agonist ivuxolimab in advanced cancers. TCRdb keeps only in-frame clones here, not all; method: immunoSEQ multiplex PCR. The table lists some 66,000 clones, 60% to 80% of them singletons. The sequencing here drew on CD4+ or CD8+ T cells sorted from blood, taken in a trial of the OX40 agonist ivuxolimab. These TCRs come from an adult with an advanced solid tumor such as melanoma, head and neck, liver or kidney cancer. Both conserved end residues are part of each CDR3. Each record gives: clone size, J gene, V gene, D gene, CDR3 DNA, CDR3 protein. A D gene is named only where the DNA matches it firmly. Not every row has a clone size; where given, it reads once, few, many or a size class.

abundance: medium-sized
j_gene: TRBJ2-7
v_gene: TRBV21-1
d_gene: -
CDR3nt: TGTGCCAGCAGGGACAGATCCTACGAGCAGTACTTC
CDR3aa: CASRDRSYEQYF

abundance: -
j_gene: TRBJ2-1
v_gene: TRBV28
d_gene: TRBD2
CDR3nt: TGTGCCAGCTTTCGACTAGCGGATTACAATGAGCAGTTCTTC
CDR3aa: CASFRLADYNEQFF

abundance: -
j_gene: TRBJ2-1
v_gene: TRBV9
d_gene: -
CDR3nt: TGTGCCAGCAGCGTAGACCCCCGCGACAATGAGCAGTTCTTC
CDR3aa: CASSVDPRDNEQFF

abundance: -
j_gene: TRBJ1-2
v_gene: TRBV6-8
d_gene: -
CDR3nt: TGTGCCAGCATACTACCCGCGGGGTATGGCTACACCTTC
CDR3aa: CASILPAGYGYTF

abundance: -
j_gene: TRBJ1-3
v_gene: TRBV9
d_gene: TRBD1
CDR3nt: TGTGCCAGCAGCTCGGGACAGGGGGTTGGAAACACCATATATTTT
CDR3aa: CASSSGQGVGNTIYF

abundance: -
j_gene: TRBJ1-5
v_gene: TRBV2
d_gene: TRBD1
CDR3nt: TGTGCCAGCAGGGGCGACAGGGCTGAGCCCCAGCATTTT
CDR3aa: CASRGDRAEPQHF

abundance: -
j_gene: TRBJ2-1
v_gene: TRBV7-9
d_gene: -
CDR3nt: TGTGCCAGCAGCCGACCGAGCTCCTACAATGAGCAGTTCTTC
CDR3aa: CASSRPSSYNEQFF

abundance: -
j_gene: TRBJ1-1
v_gene: TRBV27
d_gene: -
CDR3nt: TGTGCCAGCAGTTTCGTGGCGGGTGAAGCTTTCTTT
CDR3aa: CASSFVAGEAFF

abundance: -
j_gene: TRBJ2-5
v_gene: TRBV19
d_gene: -
CDR3nt: TGTGCCAGTAGTTCCCCCTACCCGGAGACCCAGTACTTC
CDR3aa: CASSSPYPETQYF

abundance: once
j_gene: TRBJ2-3
v_gene: TRBV7-6
d_gene: -
CDR3nt: TGTGCCAGCAGCCCTCCGCTTGCGGCAGATACGCAGTATTTT
CDR3aa: CASSPPLAADTQYF

abundance: few
j_gene: TRBJ2-7
v_gene: TRBV6-1
d_gene: -
CDR3nt: TGTGCCAGCAGTGAACCGGGCGGATCCTACGAGCAGTACTTC
CDR3aa: CASSEPGGSYEQYF

abundance: many
j_gene: TRBJ2-6
v_gene: TRBV4-1
d_gene: -
CDR3nt: TGCGCCAGCAGCCCCCTTTCCTCTGGGGCCAACGTCCTGACTTTC
CDR3aa: CASSPLSSGANVLTF

abundance: -
j_gene: TRBJ2-5
v_gene: TRBV7-9
d_gene: -
CDR3nt: TGTGCCAGCAGCCTACGGGGAGCTGGGGAGACCCAGTACTTC
CDR3aa: CASSLRGAGETQYF

abundance: -
j_gene: TRBJ2-7
v_gene: TRBV18
d_gene: TRBD1
CDR3nt: TGTGCCAGCTCACTAAGACAGGGGCGGACCTACGAGCAGTACTTC
CDR3aa: CASSLRQGRTYEQYF

abundance: -
j_gene: TRBJ1-3
v_gene: TRBV5-5
d_gene: -
CDR3nt: TGTGCCAGCAGCCTCGGACGGCCCTCTGGAACTGGAAACACCATATATTTT
CDR3aa: CASSLGRPSGTGNTIYF